This is a list of T cell receptor beta chains from one sample in a study of T-cell memory formation after mild COVID-19. TCRdb used MiXCR to reprocess the 5' RACE reads, holding one entry per CDR3 protein. This table holds about 160,000 distinct CDR3 sequences, 25% to 40% found once. The sequenced sample consisted of PBMCs or a T cell subset sorted from them (not recorded which). All receptors come from an adult woman who had mild COVID-19 (a few samples of this study predate the infection). Cell type and time point are not known. CDR3s include the opening cysteine and the closing phenylalanine or tryptophan. Fields, in order: clone size, J gene, V gene, D gene, CDR3 protein, CDR3 DNA. D genes are given only for firm matches. Not all rows give a size; the values are once, few, many and, for expanded clones, a class.

.	TRBJ1-1	TRBV27	.	CASSLSTQSRAPAFF	TGTGCCAGCAGTTTATCGACTCAATCGCGGGCCCCGGCTTTCTTT
.	TRBJ1-1	TRBV20-1	.	CSAAPTGNTEAFF	TGCAGTGCAGCCCCGACAGGGAACACTGAAGCTTTCTTT
few	TRBJ2-7	TRBV7-3	TRBD2	CASSPTSGSTYEQYF	TGTGCCAGCAGCCCAACTAGCGGGAGTACCTACGAGCAGTACTTC
few	TRBJ2-3	TRBV9	.	CASSPRTHSTDTQYF	TGTGCCAGCAGCCCCCGGACACATAGCACAGATACGCAGTATTTT
.	TRBJ2-1	TRBV20-1	.	CSARVAESSYNEQFF	TGCAGTGCTAGAGTCGCGGAGAGCTCCTACAATGAGCAGTTCTTC
.	TRBJ2-3	TRBV5-1	TRBD1	CASSAEPLGQPGTDTQYF	TGCGCCAGCAGCGCGGAACCCTTGGGACAGCCCGGCACAGATACGCAGTATTTT
.	TRBJ2-4	TRBV20-1	.	CSAREQGLTKNIQYF	TGCAGTGCTAGAGAACAAGGACTTACCAAAAACATTCAGTACTTC
.	TRBJ2-3	TRBV5-1	TRBD2	CASSPRTSGSYTDTQYF	TGCGCCAGCAGCCCAAGGACTAGCGGGAGTTACACAGATACGCAGTATTTT
few	TRBJ2-3	TRBV6-5	.	CASSYSESRDSTSTDTQYF	TGTGCCAGCAGTTACTCGGAAAGCAGGGATTCTACTAGCACAGATACGCAGTATTTT
few	TRBJ2-7	TRBV18	TRBD2	CASSPGGGAYEQYF	TGTGCCAGCTCACCTGGCGGGGGTGCCTACGAGCAGTACTTC
few	TRBJ2-7	TRBV7-9	.	CASSPWDSAYEQYF	TGTGCCAGCAGCCCTTGGGACTCTGCCTACGAGCAGTACTTC
few	TRBJ2-3	TRBV10-3	.	CAISESTGRYALTQYF	TGTGCCATCAGTGAGTCTACAGGGAGATACGCTTTGACGCAGTATTTT
.	TRBJ2-1	TRBV7-2	.	CASRSIGGRSYNEQFF	TGTGCCAGCAGATCAATAGGGGGGAGGTCCTACAATGAGCAGTTCTTC
few	TRBJ1-1	TRBV20-1	TRBD1	CSWVTGRNGFF	TGCAGTTGGGTGACAGGGAGGAACGGTTTCTTT
few	TRBJ2-5	TRBV7-6	TRBD2	CASSLARISGQETQYF	TGTGCCAGCAGCTTAGCGCGTATTAGCGGGCAAGAGACCCAGTACTTC
.	TRBJ2-3	TRBV6-6	.	CASSFSTADTQYF	TGTGCCAGCAGTTTCTCCACCGCAGATACGCAGTATTTT
.	TRBJ1-1	TRBV12-5	.	CASAQGSWEAFF	TGTGCTAGTGCCCAGGGGTCGTGGGAAGCTTTCTTT
few	TRBJ2-5	TRBV4-3	TRBD2	CASSPRGVAGEETQYF	TGCGCCAGCAGCCCGCGCGGTGTAGCGGGAGAGGAGACCCAGTACTTC
few	TRBJ1-5	TRBV20-1	.	CSARDPGRGNQPQHF	TGCAGTGCTAGAGATCCGGGTAGGGGCAATCAGCCCCAGCATTTT
.	TRBJ2-1	TRBV20-1	.	CSARDPGGVGQEQFF	TGCAGTGCTAGAGATCCTGGGGGCGTAGGGCAGGAGCAGTTCTTC
few	TRBJ2-2	TRBV5-1	.	CASRDGTNTGELFF	TGCGCCAGCAGGGACGGTACGAACACCGGGGAGCTGTTTTTT
few	TRBJ2-5	TRBV6-4	.	CASSMDYGETQYF	TGTGCCAGCAGTATGGACTACGGTGAGACCCAGTACTTC
few	TRBJ1-1	TRBV7-9	TRBD1	CASSFGDRVNTEAFF	TGTGCCAGCAGCTTCGGGGACAGGGTAAACACTGAAGCTTTCTTT
.	TRBJ2-2	TRBV2	TRBD2	CASSEPSGLADTGELFF	TGTGCCAGCAGTGAACCCTCGGGACTAGCGGACACCGGGGAGCTGTTTTTT
.	TRBJ1-1	TRBV29-1	.	CSVDSLGTEAFF	TGCAGCGTTGACTCACTCGGGACTGAAGCTTTCTTT
few	TRBJ2-5	TRBV10-3	.	CAISEWSDAAGTQYF	TGTGCCATCAGTGAGTGGTCGGACGCCGCGGGGACCCAGTACTTC
.	TRBJ1-2	TRBV29-1	TRBD1	CSVTKGGGTGSSDGYGYTF	TGCAGCGTGACTAAAGGCGGTGGGACAGGGAGTTCCGACGGCTATGGCTACACCTTC
few	TRBJ2-1	TRBV4-1	.	CASSQELGGEYNEQFF	TGCGCCAGCAGCCAAGAACTAGGGGGGGAGTACAATGAGCAGTTCTTC
.	TRBJ2-7	TRBV30	.	CAWSVKGGYEQYF	TGTGCCTGGAGTGTAAAGGGGGGCTACGAGCAGTACTTC
.	TRBJ2-1	TRBV7-2	.	CASSLVGPGEQFF	TGTGCCAGCAGCTTAGTGGGGCCCGGGGAGCAGTTCTTC
.	TRBJ1-2	TRBV7-9	.	CASSPRDGPANTF	TGTGCCAGCAGCCCTCGGGACGGACCCGCAAACACCTTC
few	TRBJ1-5	TRBV7-9	TRBD1	CASSLGDRGKNQPQHF	TGTGCCAGCAGCTTAGGGGACAGGGGGAAAAATCAGCCCCAGCATTTT
.	TRBJ2-7	TRBV19	TRBD1	CASSTLGTGLYEQYF	TGTGCCAGTAGTACCCTCGGGACAGGCTTATACGAGCAGTACTTC
few	TRBJ2-1	TRBV11-2	TRBD1	CASSFRGQPSSYNEQFF	TGTGCCAGCAGCTTCAGGGGACAGCCAAGCTCCTACAATGAGCAGTTCTTC
few	TRBJ2-2	TRBV24-1	TRBD1	CATGQGYTGELFF	TGTGCCACAGGACAGGGTTACACCGGGGAGCTGTTTTTT
few	TRBJ1-2	TRBV10-3	.	CAISDRNYGYTF	TGTGCCATCAGTGACAGGAACTATGGCTACACCTTC
.	TRBJ2-2	TRBV29-1	TRBD2	CSVPGVGRVAGELFF	TGCAGCGTTCCCGGGGTGGGGAGGGTCGCCGGGGAGCTGTTTTTT
.	TRBJ1-2	TRBV19	.	CASLAGIGDVGGYTF	TGTGCCAGCCTTGCCGGGATCGGAGACGTGGGGGGCTACACCTTC
.	TRBJ1-2	TRBV28	.	CVWGKYGYTF	TGTGTATGGGGAAAGTATGGCTACACCTTC
.	TRBJ2-4	TRBV7-9	.	CASSLDGSKNIQYF	TGTGCCAGCAGCTTAGACGGCAGCAAAAACATTCAGTACTTC